These 21 T cell receptor beta chains share one sample of origin, sequenced in a study of blood T cells in healthy people across ages. Combining a sample-barcoded 5' primer with a J-beta primer mix, a second PCR ran for roughly 7 to 12 cycles. MiXCR, run by TCRdb on the 5' RACE reads, gives a single entry per CDR3 protein. The sample lists 800,000 to 900,000 distinct CDR3 sequences, around two thirds seen once, with around 30% in the top ten. Sequencing used blood. All receptors derive from a man aged 25 to 40 in good health.

This clonotype turned up a few times. The chain joins TRBV20-1 to TRBJ2-4; 7 bases match TRBD1. The end of the DNA aligns better with TRBJ2-7, so the J call may be wrong. Germline V CDR1 and CDR2: DFQATT, SNEGSKA (reference sequence). The CDR3 loop spans 14 amino acids. CDR3 region: CSAEGQANYYEQYF. The DNA of the CDR3 is TGCAGTGCGGAAGGACAGGCAAACTACTACGAGCAGTACTTC.

The chain couples TRBV7-9 to TRBJ1-2; unclear D gene. V gave up 5 bases and J gave up 6 bases, with 16 bases separating them. In germline, CDR1 is SEHNR, CDR2 FQNEAQ (reference sequence). The CDR3 runs to 14 residues. CDR3 coding DNA: TGTGCCAGCAGCGCGGACGAGGTGAACAATGGCTACACCTTC. As protein: CASSADEVNNGYTF.

Concerning this clonotype itself: This is likely a read error, given that the CDR3 carries no conserved phenylalanine or tryptophan at its end. The chain joins TRBV29-1 to TRBJ2-7; TRBD1 agrees at 8 bases. This CDR3 is built from 14 residues. Trimming took 3 bases from V and 4 from J; bases not matched to a gene: 8. From germline, CDR1 is SQVTM and CDR2 ANQGSEA. The CDR3 DNA follows: TGCAGCGTTGATCCTACAGGGGGAGGTTACGAGCAGTACTCC. Its translation: CSVDPTGGGYEQYS.

CDR3 DNA sequence: TGTGCCAGCAGGGGGCAGAACACCGGGGAGCTGTTTTTT. Translation gives CASRGQNTGELFF. The V gene is TRBV4-2, the J gene TRBJ2-2; D is possibly TRBD1 (5 bases). Germline lookup yields CDR1 LGHNA and CDR2 YNFKEQ. The CDR3 spans 13 residues. The V gene lost 6 bases and the J gene lost 1 base, with 6 bases spanning the gap.

The gene calls are TRBV24-1 and TRBJ1-1; no clear D. This CDR3 is built from 14 residues. Germline CDR1 reads KGHDR; CDR2 reads SFDVKD. V lost 8 bases to trimming and J lost 1 base, with 13 bases between them. CDR3 in DNA: TGTGCCACCATGCCCTCCGGGCGGAACACTGAAGCTTTCTTT. It translates to CATMPSGRNTEAFF.

This rearrangement joins TRBV7-9 to TRBJ2-1; 9 bases agree with TRBD2. This CDR3 is built from 16 residues. V lost 5 bases, J lost 7 bases, and 12 bases stayed unmatched. Germline V CDR1 and CDR2: SEHNR, FQNEAQ (reference sequence). The CDR3 sequence is CASSPRGGGARNEQFF. In DNA, the CDR3 is TGTGCCAGCAGCCCACGTGGCGGGGGGGCCAGGAATGAGCAGTTCTTC.

In its sample, this clonotype was seen a few times. The chain joins TRBV6-5 to TRBJ1-1; TRBD1 matches at 7 bases. V lost 0 bases and J lost 11; bases outside the gene matches: 6. This CDR3 contains 13 residues. The germline gives CDR1 MNHEY, CDR2 SVGAGI. CDR3 region: CASSYSGGIRAFF. As DNA, the CDR3 is TGTGCCAGCAGTTACTCAGGGGGCATCCGGGCTTTCTTT.

CDR3 bases: TGTGCCACCAGCAAGAGAGAGGGGGGCCCCGCGGGCTACACCTTC. It codes for CATSKREGGPAGYTF. The chain recombines TRBV15 with TRBJ1-2; perhaps TRBD1 as D (6 bases). Germline V gives CDR1 LNHNV, CDR2 YYDKDF (reference sequence). V lost 4 bases and J 8 bases, leaving 20 bases between the germline ends. The CDR3 sequence is 15 residues long.

With regard to this clonotype: At one boundary the junction diverges from the germline segment, which might be a read error. CDR3 DNA sequence: TGTGCCAGCAACGAGGGGGGCTCCCACGAGCAGTACTTC. Translated, it gives CASNEGGSHEQYF. The V gene is TRBV2, the J gene TRBJ2-5; either TRBD1 or TRBD2 may fit D (6 bases each). The assigned J gene may be wrong: the sequence end matches TRBJ2-7 better. The CDR3 totals 13 residues. CDR1 is SNHLY and CDR2 is FYNNEI in the germline V gene.

CDR3 region: CASSLTGRTGTGELGYTF. The DNA of the CDR3 is TGTGCCAGCAGCTTAACGGGTAGAACCGGGACAGGGGAACTTGGCTACACCTTC. The chain couples TRBV7-3 to TRBJ1-2, with TRBD1 matching 10 bases. Germline-derived CDR1 and CDR2 are SGHTA and FQGTGA. The CDR3 has 18 residues. Losses at the gene ends were 0 bases for V and 7 bases for J; bases not matched to a gene: 14. The complete variable domain, with remaining parts taken from reference TRBV7-3 and TRBJ1-2, reads GAGVSQTPSNKVTEKGKYVELRCDPISGHTALYWYRQSLGQGPEFLIYFQGTGAADDSGLPNDRFFAVRPEGSVSTLKIQRTERGDSAVYLCASSLTGRTGTGELGYTFGSGTRLTVV.

The rearrangement joins TRBV15 to TRBJ2-4; D not certain. The J call may be mistaken, given a closer DNA end match to TRBJ2-7. This CDR3 contains 15 residues. The germline CDR1 and CDR2 sequences are LNHNV and YYDKDF (reference sequence). The CDR3 DNA sequence: TGTGCCACCAGCAGAGATTCCCTCGGCTCCTACGAGCAGTACTTC. It codes for CATSRDSLGSYEQYF.

This clonotype was observed a handful of times. The chain carries TRBV7-9 and TRBJ2-7; the match to TRBD1 covers 7 bases. Germline V gives CDR1 SEHNR, CDR2 FQNEAQ (reference sequence). CDR3 length: 16 amino acids. The trim removed 1 base at V and 3 bases at J, leaving 9 bases unmatched. CDR3 sequence: CASSLGGTADYYEQYF. The CDR3 coding sequence is TGTGCCAGCAGCTTAGGGGGGACAGCAGATTACTACGAGCAGTACTTC.

This clonotype was seen only once. This chain joins TRBV14 and TRBJ2-1; unclear D gene. V was clipped by 1 base and J by 5 bases, with 6 bases between them. This CDR3 comprises 13 residues. The V gene's germline CDR1 is SGHDN and CDR2 FVKESK. CDR3 nucleotides: TGTGCCAGCAGCCAAGCCCTCAACAATGAGCAGTTCTTC. Its protein is CASSQALNNEQFF.

The rearrangement links TRBV4-3 to TRBJ2-7; 10 bases fit TRBD2. V lost 3 bases and J lost 7; bases outside the gene matches: 9. This CDR3 is built from 15 residues. Germline CDR1 reads LGHNA; CDR2 reads YSLEER. DNA for the CDR3: TGCGCCAGCAGCCACGGACAAGCGGGGGGGGAAGAGCAGTACTTC. It encodes CASSHGQAGGEEQYF.

This CDR3 reads CASRSGSDGANVLTF. DNA for the CDR3: TGTGCCAGCAGGTCCGGGTCGGATGGGGCCAACGTCCTGACTTTC. This chain links TRBV6-5 with TRBJ2-6; D is uncertain. There are 15 residues in the CDR3. The V end lost 6 bases, the J end lost 3 bases, and 12 bases lay between the germline ends. Germline V gene sequence: CDR1 MNHEY, CDR2 SVGAGI.

This clonotype was counted a single time. The rearrangement joins TRBV28 to TRBJ1-2; D possibly corresponds to TRBD1 (6 bases). Germline V gene data show CDR1 as MDHEN and CDR2 as SYDVKM. Trimming removed 3 bases from V and 5 bases from J, with 13 bases in between. This CDR3 region has 14 residues. The CDR3, as DNA: TGTGCCAGCAGTTTTTCGGGGGGCAGTTATGGCTACACCTTC. Protein product: CASSFSGGSYGYTF.

The gene calls are TRBV20-1 and TRBJ2-5, with D tentatively TRBD2 (5 bases). CDR3 size: 13 residues. Germline V gene sequence: CDR1 DFQATT, CDR2 SNEGSKA (reference sequence). V was pared by 0 bases and J by 1 base, with 6 bases between. The CDR3 protein is CSAREGVQETQYF. The CDR3 DNA is TGCAGTGCTAGAGAGGGAGTCCAAGAGACCCAGTACTTC.

The V gene is TRBV3-1, the J gene TRBJ1-5; D call uncertain. Trimming shortened V by 3 bases and J by 9 bases, and 12 bases separated the two germline ends. CDR3 length: 13 residues. Germline V gives CDR1 LGHDT, CDR2 YNNKEL (reference sequence). CDR3 in DNA: TGTGCCAGCAGCCAGAGTCCCCAAGCGCCCCAGCATTTT. Its protein product is CASSQSPQAPQHF.

This sequence joins TRBV24-1 and TRBJ2-1, with TRBD2 identical over 10 bases. From germline, CDR1 is KGHDR and CDR2 SFDVKD. The CDR3 loop spans 18 amino acids. Trimming took 5 bases from V and 7 from J; bases not matched to a gene: 16. CDR3 nucleotides: TGTGCCACCAGTGTTGCACTAGCGGGGCCTGGTTCGGGGAATGAGCAGTTCTTC. Protein: CATSVALAGPGSGNEQFF.

V usage is TRBV2 and J usage is TRBJ1-4; tentatively, D is TRBD1 (5 bases). Trimming pared 3 bases from V and 2 bases from J, leaving 10 bases between. There are 15 residues in the CDR3. Germline CDR1 reads SNHLY; CDR2 reads FYNNEI. As DNA, the CDR3 is TGTGCCAGCAGTGATCCCGGGACTACTAATGAAAAACTGTTTTTT. This translates into CASSDPGTTNEKLFF.

The gene calls are TRBV6-6 and TRBJ2-4; D is possibly TRBD1 (5 bases). With the DNA end fitting TRBJ2-7 better, the J assignment may be wrong. CDR1 and CDR2 (germline): MNHNY, SVGAGI (reference sequence). The CDR3 sequence is 11 residues long. This CDR3 is CASSCRDEQYF. The CDR3 DNA reads TGTGCCAGCAGTTGCAGGGACGAGCAGTACTTC.